This TCR beta chain is drawn from a study of blood T cells in healthy people across ages. Germline V lookup: CDR1 SGHKS, CDR2 YYEKEE (reference sequence). V was pared by 7 bases and J by 2 bases, with 13 bases between. CDR3 length equals 13 residues. This clonotype was counted only a few times. A second PCR, run for about 6 to 11 cycles, used a sample-barcoded 5' primer plus a J-beta primer mix. MiXCR, run by TCRdb on the 5' RACE reads, gives a single entry per CDR3 protein. In the table there are some 1.6 million distinct CDR3 sequences, roughly a third of which are singletons. The chain uses TRBV5-5 and TRBJ2-7; TRBD1 might be the D (5 bases). This TCR came from a woman aged 30 to 39 in good health. Specimen: blood. The CDR3 reads CASGDRTTYEQYF. The CDR3 DNA reads as TGTGCCAGCGGTGACAGAACGACCTACGAGCAGTACTTC.